The clone carrying this TCR beta chain occurred once. The CDR3 has 16 residues. The germline gives CDR1 SGHDT, CDR2 YYEEEE. V dropped 4 bases and J dropped 4; count of bases not matched to a gene: 6. The data derive from a study of cytomegalovirus exposure and HLA in healthy donors. Researchers ran the PCR with 60 Vbeta and 13 Jbeta primers. The repertoire was sequenced with immunoSEQ multiplex PCR; TCRdb's copy has only in-frame clones and lacks some. The table lists 30,000 to 45,000 clones, roughly 89% of them singletons, with approximately 10% in the top ten. The chain recombines TRBV5-6 with TRBJ1-3; 12 bases are a match to TRBD1. The sequenced sample was PBMCs. The source is a woman aged 40 to 50 in good health and CMV-seropositive. Written as DNA, the CDR3 is TGTGCCAGCAGCCCCCGGGACAGGGGGCCCGGAAACACCATATATTTT. Its translation: CASSPRDRGPGNTIYF.